This T cell receptor beta chain comes out of a study of cytomegalovirus exposure and HLA in healthy donors. In the study overall: A data release that came early held roughly 80 million unique TCRs from HLA-typed donors.

Germline CDR1 reads LNHDA; CDR2 reads SQIVND (reference sequence). The CDR3 extends over 15 amino acids. The PCR used 60 Vbeta and 13 Jbeta primers. Here immunoSEQ multiplex PCR was the method, and the copy in TCRdb shows in-frame clones only, minus some. The listing records 200,000 to 250,000 clones. The sample taken for sequencing was PBMCs. This TCR derives from a girl aged 2-15 years in good health and CMV-seropositive. The rearrangement joins TRBV19 to TRBJ2-5, with 10 bases fitting TRBD2. The J call may be incorrect, as the DNA end agrees better with TRBJ2-7. CDR3 sequence (DNA): TGTGCCAGTAGCATTGGGACTAGCGTGACGGCCGAGCAGTACTTC. Its translation is CASSIGTSVTAEQYF.